A single sample gave rise to the 5 T cell receptor beta chains below, sequenced in a study of cytomegalovirus exposure and HLA in healthy donors. Primers: 60 Vbeta forward and 13 Jbeta reverse. Sequencing was performed with immunoSEQ multiplex PCR; in TCRdb, only in-frame clones are kept and a portion is missing. The sample holds approximately 190,000 clones, around 73% seen once. The sequenced sample was PBMCs. Every receptor here comes from a woman aged 25 to 39 in good health and CMV-seropositive.

The chain has TRBV10-3 and TRBJ1-5; D possibly corresponds to TRBD1 (5 bases). CDR1 ENHRY and CDR2 SYGVKD come from the germline V gene. V lost 0 bases to trimming and J lost 1 base, with 7 bases between them. The CDR3 extends over 15 amino acids. The CDR3 protein is CAISESGGSNQPQHF. The CDR3 DNA sequence: TGTGCCATCAGTGAGTCGGGGGGGAGCAATCAGCCCCAGCATTTT.

The rearrangement links TRBV6-4 to TRBJ2-7, with 9 bases fitting TRBD2. The CDR3 has 13 residues. V lost 4 bases to trimming and J lost 4 bases; unmatched junction nucleotides: 2. Germline V CDR1 and CDR2: MRHNA, SNTAGT. CDR3 loop: CASSALAGYEQYF. As DNA, the CDR3 is TGTGCCAGCAGTGCGCTAGCGGGATACGAGCAGTACTTC.

The V call is TRBV6-1, the J call TRBJ2-7; D possibly corresponds to TRBD2 (6 bases). This CDR3 is built from 14 residues. The germline V and J ends were trimmed by 5 bases and 0 bases, with 11 bases remaining between them. Germline lookup yields CDR1 MNHNS and CDR2 SASEGT. CDR3 sequence reads: CASSLDGSSYEQYF. The CDR3 DNA is TGTGCCAGCAGTCTCGACGGGAGCTCCTACGAGCAGTACTTC.

This rearrangement joins TRBV7-6 to TRBJ1-5, with D unclear. Trimming removed 5 bases at V and 4 bases at J, with 9 bases between. Germline loops: CDR1 SGHVS, CDR2 FNYEAQ. CDR3 length: 13 amino acids. In DNA, the CDR3 is TGTGCCAGCAGCCCCCCGGGGAATCAGCCCCAGCATTTT. It yields the protein CASSPPGNQPQHF.

V usage is TRBV7-2 and J usage is TRBJ2-7, with D possibly TRBD2 on 5 matching bases. Trimming stripped 1 base from V and 2 bases from J, with 9 bases between. Per the germline V gene, CDR1 is SGHTA and CDR2 is FQGNSA. The CDR3 spans 14 residues. The CDR3 loop reads CASSLDPGAYEQYF. CDR3 nucleotides: TGTGCCAGCAGCTTAGACCCCGGGGCCTACGAGCAGTACTTC.